These T cell receptor beta chains were read from a single sample in a study of Graves' ophthalmopathy and Graves' hyperthyroidism. TCRdb passed the multiplex PCR reads through MiXCR, listing each CDR3 protein once. This sample has 45,000 to 60,000 distinct CDR3 sequences, with roughly half found just once. The material sequenced was peripheral blood. These receptor sequences come from an adult woman with Graves' ophthalmopathy. Both conserved end residues are trimmed from each CDR3. D genes are given only for firm matches.

D: TRBD1
V: TRBV10-3
J: TRBJ1-1
CDR3: AIRGTDGAEAF

D: .
V: TRBV12-3/TRBV12-4
J: TRBJ1-1
CDR3: ASSLILSEAF

D: TRBD1
V: TRBV4-3
J: TRBJ1-1
CDR3: ASSPGQGVYTEAF

D: .
V: TRBV25-1
J: TRBJ2-6
CDR3: ASSVDTGANVLT

D: TRBD2
V: TRBV28
J: TRBJ2-7
CDR3: ASSPRLAGGRYEQY

D: .
V: TRBV4-1
J: TRBJ1-1
CDR3: ARSPREGTEAF

D: .
V: TRBV25-1
J: TRBJ1-3
CDR3: ASSLDGYRDTIY

D: .
V: TRBV5-1
J: TRBJ2-7
CDR3: ASSLARPGTLYEQY

D: TRBD2
V: TRBV10-3
J: TRBJ2-1
CDR3: AISEVLAGGPGNEQF

D: TRBD1
V: TRBV9
J: TRBJ1-2
CDR3: ASSAIATGVCGYT

D: TRBD2
V: TRBV7-8
J: TRBJ2-7
CDR3: ASSRVRGGREEQY

D: TRBD1
V: TRBV2
J: TRBJ2-4
CDR3: ASSEQTGAGSKNIQY

D: .
V: TRBV6-1
J: TRBJ2-6
CDR3: ASSEDQGSGANVLT

D: .
V: TRBV6-2/TRBV6-3
J: TRBJ1-1
CDR3: ASTSSGRGTEAF

D: TRBD2
V: TRBV20-1
J: TRBJ2-1
CDR3: SARVTGLAGGSIEQF

D: TRBD1
V: TRBV2
J: TRBJ1-2
CDR3: ASSPQGQFNYGYT

D: .
V: TRBV10-2
J: TRBJ2-7
CDR3: ASSESNEQY

D: TRBD1
V: TRBV9
J: TRBJ2-7
CDR3: ASSGTGPSYEQY

D: .
V: TRBV6-2/TRBV6-3
J: TRBJ2-1
CDR3: ASSPGDNEQF

D: .
V: TRBV5-6
J: TRBJ2-7
CDR3: ASSSCELSLYEQY

D: TRBD1
V: TRBV7-8
J: TRBJ1-2
CDR3: ASSAQGAGLYGYT

D: .
V: TRBV7-6
J: TRBJ2-2
CDR3: ASSQTGELF

D: .
V: TRBV5-4
J: TRBJ2-7
CDR3: ASSPGIQWSSYEQY

D: .
V: TRBV20-1
J: TRBJ2-5
CDR3: SARSQRGKTQY

D: .
V: TRBV5-1
J: TRBJ1-1
CDR3: AGSKGGGYTEAS

D: TRBD2
V: TRBV20-1
J: TRBJ2-1
CDR3: SARGLAGGPVGYNEQF

D: TRBD2
V: TRBV6-5
J: TRBJ2-3
CDR3: ASSTGTSGYTDTQY

D: .
V: TRBV24-1
J: TRBJ1-3
CDR3: ATSRGDGTSSGNTIY

D: .
V: TRBV19
J: TRBJ1-3
CDR3: ASSNPTGSGTSSSGNTIY

D: .
V: TRBV9
J: TRBJ2-1
CDR3: ASSLGGGNEQF

D: .
V: TRBV4-3
J: TRBJ2-3
CDR3: ASSQDWAGSTDTQY

D: .
V: TRBV28
J: TRBJ2-1
CDR3: ASSPLRKGNEQF

D: .
V: TRBV19
J: TRBJ1-5
CDR3: ASSYSSNQPQH

D: TRBD1
V: TRBV20-1
J: TRBJ1-2
CDR3: SARQGDRYNGYT

D: .
V: TRBV10-3
J: TRBJ2-3
CDR3: AISDSGSTDTQY

D: .
V: TRBV20-1
J: TRBJ2-7
CDR3: SARDTAREPYEQY

D: TRBD1
V: TRBV6-6
J: TRBJ2-7
CDR3: ASSSSTGRPYEQY

D: .
V: TRBV9
J: TRBJ2-7
CDR3: ASSVEGGGVRPYEQY

D: TRBD2
V: TRBV29-1
J: TRBJ2-3
CDR3: SARPGLAGFTQY